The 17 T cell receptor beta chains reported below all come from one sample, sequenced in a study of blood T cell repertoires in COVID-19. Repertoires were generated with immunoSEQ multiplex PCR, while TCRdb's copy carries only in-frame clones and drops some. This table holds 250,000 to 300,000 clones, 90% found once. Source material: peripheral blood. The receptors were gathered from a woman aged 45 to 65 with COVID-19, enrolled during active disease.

CDR3 protein: CASSLLIRIPHYEQYF. CDR3 nucleotides: TGTGCCAGCAGCTTACTCATTCGCATTCCACACTACGAGCAGTACTTC. V usage is TRBV7-8 and J usage is TRBJ2-7, with D hard to call. CDR3 length: 16 amino acids. V was shortened by 2 bases and J by 3 bases, with 17 bases between the two germline ends. Germline CDR1 is SGHVS and CDR2 is FQNEAQ.

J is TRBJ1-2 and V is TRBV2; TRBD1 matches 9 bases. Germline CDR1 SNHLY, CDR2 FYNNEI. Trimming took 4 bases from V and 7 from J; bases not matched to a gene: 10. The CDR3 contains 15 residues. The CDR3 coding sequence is TGTGCCAGCAGTGTTAAGGACAGGGGCCTCGGTGGCTACACCTTC. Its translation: CASSVKDRGLGGYTF.

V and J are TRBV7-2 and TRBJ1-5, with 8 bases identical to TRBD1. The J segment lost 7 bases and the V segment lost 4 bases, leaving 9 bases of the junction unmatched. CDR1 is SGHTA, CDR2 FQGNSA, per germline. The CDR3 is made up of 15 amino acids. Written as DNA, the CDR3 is TGTGCCAGCAGCTGGACAGGGTCTCGGGGGCAGCCCCAGCATTTT. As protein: CASSWTGSRGQPQHF.

The chain's CDR3 is CASSPDGNSNQPQHF. The CDR3 DNA follows: TGTGCCAGCAGCCCTGACGGGAATAGCAATCAGCCCCAGCATTTT. The V and J genes are TRBV7-6 and TRBJ1-5; D call uncertain. This CDR3 spans 15 amino acids. With 5 bases removed from V and 0 bases from J, the gap between germline ends came to 11 bases. Germline V gene data show CDR1 as SGHVS and CDR2 as FNYEAQ. Variable domain in full (rest from reference TRBV7-6 and TRBJ1-5): GAGVSQSPRYKVTKRGQDVALRCDPISGHVSLYWYRQALGQGPEFLTYFNYEAQQDKSGLPNDRFSAERPEGSISTLTIQRTEQRDSAMYRCASSPDGNSNQPQHFGDGTRLSIL.

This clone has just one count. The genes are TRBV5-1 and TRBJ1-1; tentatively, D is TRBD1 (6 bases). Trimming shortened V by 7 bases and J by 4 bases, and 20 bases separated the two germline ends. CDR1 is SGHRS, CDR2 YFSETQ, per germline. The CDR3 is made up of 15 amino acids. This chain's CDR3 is CASGERDTGSTEAFF. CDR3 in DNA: TGCGCCAGCGGGGAGAGGGACACAGGTAGCACTGAAGCTTTCTTT.

This chain's CDR3 is CASSTTGQGIQPQHF. The DNA for the CDR3 is TGTGCCAGCAGCACCACGGGACAGGGCATTCAGCCCCAGCATTTT. This chain links TRBV6-1 with TRBJ1-5; 9 bases align to TRBD1. With V trimmed by 6 bases and J by 6 bases, 9 bases remained unmatched. The germline gives CDR1 MNHNS, CDR2 SASEGT. This CDR3 region has 15 residues.

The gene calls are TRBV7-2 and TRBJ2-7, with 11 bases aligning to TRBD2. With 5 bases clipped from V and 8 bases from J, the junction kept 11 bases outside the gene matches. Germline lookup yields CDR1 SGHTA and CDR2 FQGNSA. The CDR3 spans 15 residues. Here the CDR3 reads CASSPTLAGEIKQYF. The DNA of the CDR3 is TGTGCCAGCAGCCCAACACTAGCGGGAGAAATTAAGCAGTACTTC.

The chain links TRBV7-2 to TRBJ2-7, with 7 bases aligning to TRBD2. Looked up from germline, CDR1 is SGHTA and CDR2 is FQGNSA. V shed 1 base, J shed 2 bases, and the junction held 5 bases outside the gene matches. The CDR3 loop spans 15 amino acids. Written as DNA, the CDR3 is TGTGCCAGCAGCTTAGTGTCTAGCGGAGCCTACGAGCAGTACTTC. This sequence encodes CASSLVSSGAYEQYF.

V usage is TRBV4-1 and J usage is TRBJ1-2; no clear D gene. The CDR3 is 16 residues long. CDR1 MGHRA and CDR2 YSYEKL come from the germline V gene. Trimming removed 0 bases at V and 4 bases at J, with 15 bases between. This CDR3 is CASSQEPLKAGYGYTF. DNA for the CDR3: TGCGCCAGCAGCCAAGAGCCGCTCAAGGCGGGCTATGGCTACACCTTC.

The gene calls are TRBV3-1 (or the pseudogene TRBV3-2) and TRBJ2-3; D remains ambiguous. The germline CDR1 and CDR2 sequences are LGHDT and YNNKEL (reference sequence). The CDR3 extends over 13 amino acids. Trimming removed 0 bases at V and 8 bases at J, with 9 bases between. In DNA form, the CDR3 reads TGTGCCAGCAGCCAAGACGGAGATACTACGCAGTATTTT. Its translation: CASSQDGDTTQYF.

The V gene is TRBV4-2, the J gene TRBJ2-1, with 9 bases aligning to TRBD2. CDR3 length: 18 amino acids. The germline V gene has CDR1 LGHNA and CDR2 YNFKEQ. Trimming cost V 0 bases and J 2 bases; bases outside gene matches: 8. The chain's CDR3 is CASSQDLAGGPPYNEQFF. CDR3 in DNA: TGTGCCAGCAGCCAAGATCTCGCGGGAGGGCCCCCCTACAATGAGCAGTTCTTC.

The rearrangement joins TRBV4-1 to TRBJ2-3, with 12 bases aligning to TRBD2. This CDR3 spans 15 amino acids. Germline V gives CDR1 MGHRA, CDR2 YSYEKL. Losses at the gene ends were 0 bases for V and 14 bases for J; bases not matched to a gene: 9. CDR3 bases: TGCGCCAGCAGCCAAGATACTAGCGGGAGGCAACGTACGTATTTT. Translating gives CASSQDTSGRQRTYF.

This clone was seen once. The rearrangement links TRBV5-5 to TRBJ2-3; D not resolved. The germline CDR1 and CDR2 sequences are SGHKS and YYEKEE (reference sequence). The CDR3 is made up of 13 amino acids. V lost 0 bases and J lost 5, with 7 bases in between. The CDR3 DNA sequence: TGTGCCAGCAGCTTGGCCTATGTAGATACGCAGTATTTT. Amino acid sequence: CASSLAYVDTQYF. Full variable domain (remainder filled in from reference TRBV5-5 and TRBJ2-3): DAGVTQSPTHLIKTRGQQVTLRCSPISGHKSVSWYQQVLGQGPQFIFQYYEKEERGRGNFPDRFSARQFPNYSSELNVNALLLGDSALYLCASSLAYVDTQYFGPGTRLTVL.

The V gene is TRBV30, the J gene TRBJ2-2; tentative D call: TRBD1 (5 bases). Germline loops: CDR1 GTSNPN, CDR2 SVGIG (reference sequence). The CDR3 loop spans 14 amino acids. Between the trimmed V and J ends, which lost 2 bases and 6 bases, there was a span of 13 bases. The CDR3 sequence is CAWSIQGVSGELFF. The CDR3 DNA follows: TGTGCCTGGAGTATCCAGGGTGTCTCCGGGGAGCTGTTTTTT. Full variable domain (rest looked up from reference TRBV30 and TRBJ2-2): SQTIHQWPATLVQPVGSPLSLECTVEGTSNPNLYWYRQAAGRGLQLLFYSVGIGQISSEVPQNLSASRPQDRQFILSSKKLLLSDSGFYLCAWSIQGVSGELFFGEGSRLTVL.

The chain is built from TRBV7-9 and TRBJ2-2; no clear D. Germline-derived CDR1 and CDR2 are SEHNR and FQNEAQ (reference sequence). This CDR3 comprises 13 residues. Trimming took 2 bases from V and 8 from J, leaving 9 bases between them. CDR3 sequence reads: CASSLLSRGELFF. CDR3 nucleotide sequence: TGTGCCAGCAGCTTATTGTCCCGTGGGGAGCTGTTTTTT.

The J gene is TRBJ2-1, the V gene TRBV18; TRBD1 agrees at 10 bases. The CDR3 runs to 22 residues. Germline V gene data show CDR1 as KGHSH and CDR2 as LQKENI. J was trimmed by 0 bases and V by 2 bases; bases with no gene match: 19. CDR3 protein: CASSPGTGVPIAGTNSYNEQFF. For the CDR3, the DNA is TGTGCCAGCTCACCAGGGACAGGGGTCCCTATTGCGGGAACCAACTCCTACAATGAGCAGTTCTTC.

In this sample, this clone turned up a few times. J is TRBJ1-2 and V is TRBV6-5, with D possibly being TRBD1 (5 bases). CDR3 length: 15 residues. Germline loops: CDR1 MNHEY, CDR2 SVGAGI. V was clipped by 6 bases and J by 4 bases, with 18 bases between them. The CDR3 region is CASSAYGGAGYGYTF. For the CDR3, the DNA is TGTGCCAGCAGCGCCTACGGGGGTGCGGGCTATGGCTACACCTTC.